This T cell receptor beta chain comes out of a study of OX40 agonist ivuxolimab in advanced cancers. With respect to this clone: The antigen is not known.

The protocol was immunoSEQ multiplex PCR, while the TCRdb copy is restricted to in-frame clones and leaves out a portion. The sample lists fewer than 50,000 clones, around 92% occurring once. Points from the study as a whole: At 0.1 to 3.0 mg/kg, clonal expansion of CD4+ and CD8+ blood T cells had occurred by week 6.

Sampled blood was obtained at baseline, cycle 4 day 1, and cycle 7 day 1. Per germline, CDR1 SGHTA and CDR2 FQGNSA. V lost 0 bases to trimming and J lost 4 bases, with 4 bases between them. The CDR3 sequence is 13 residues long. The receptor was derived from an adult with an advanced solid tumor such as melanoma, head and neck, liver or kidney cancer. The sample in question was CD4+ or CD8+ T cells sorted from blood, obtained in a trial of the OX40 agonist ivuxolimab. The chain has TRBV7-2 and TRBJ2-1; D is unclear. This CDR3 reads CASSLADYNEQFF. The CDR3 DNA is TGTGCCAGCAGCTTAGCGGATTACAATGAGCAGTTCTTC.